This T cell receptor beta chain appears in the sequencing data of a study of T cell repertoires in cytomegalovirus infection. In the study overall: In the study, CMV epitopes included recently identified HLA-C-restricted and well-studied HLA-B-restricted ones. CMV infection together with matching HLA type was indicated by public TCR beta signatures. General study results and limits: Individuals carrying CMV plus the relevant HLA were identified by cumulative frequency of public TCR beta families. Ex vivo responses were dominated by HLA-C-restricted CMV-specific TCR beta clonotypes.

This CDR3 region has 15 residues. Germline V gives CDR1 SNHLY, CDR2 FYNNEI. Trimming removed 3 bases from V and 2 bases from J, with 14 bases in between. A note on this clonotype: Its specificity is unknown.

TCRdb redid the calling of the reads with MiXCR, one entry per CDR3 protein. This table has under 850,000 distinct CDR3 sequences, around 30% appearing once. Sequencing was performed on cultured PBMCs, taken from culture after CMV antigen stimulation. The TCR sequence derives from a human donor in good health (CMV status not recorded). Some clones in this sample may be carry-over from other donors' samples. The rearrangement links TRBV2 to TRBJ2-7; D is possibly TRBD1 (5 bases). The CDR3 protein is CASSDRARAAYEQYF. CDR3 nucleotide sequence: TGTGCCAGCAGTGATCGGGCCAGGGCAGCCTACGAGCAGTACTTC.